A selection of T cell receptor beta chains follows, all from one sample in a study of regulatory T cells in long-lasting Graves disease. A single record per CDR3 protein comes from TCRdb applying MiXCR to the multiplex PCR reads. The table records a few hundred thousand distinct CDR3 sequences, approximately 15% of them present only once. These data are also associated with another study on T cells in Graves' hyperthyroidism and ophthalmopathy.

The material sequenced was peripheral blood mononuclear cells (PBMCs), taken at new diagnosis, from a patient treated with antithyroid drugs. The source is a woman aged 40 to 49 with Graves disease. Each CDR3 is given with its conserved first and last residue. A D gene is named only where the DNA matches it firmly. Expanded clones get a size class; other rows say once, few or many, or leave the size out.

>many|.|TRBJ1-1|TRBV3-1
CASSQEAGNTEAFF
TGTGCCAGCAGCCAAGAGGCAGGGAACACTGAAGCTTTCTTT
>many|.|TRBJ2-1|TRBV12-3/TRBV12-4
CASSGDRARSYNEQFF
TGTGCCAGCAGTGGGGATAGAGCGCGCTCCTACAATGAGCAGTTCTTC
>many|TRBD1|TRBJ2-2|TRBV6-1
CASMGQGGYGELFF
TGTGCCAGCATGGGACAGGGGGGATACGGGGAGCTGTTTTTT
>few|.|TRBJ1-1|TRBV4-3
CASSQDRDKEAFF
TGCGCCAGCAGCCAAGATCGGGACAAGGAAGCTTTCTTT
>few|.|TRBJ2-7|TRBV20-1
CSATPGRNEQYF
TGCAGTGCGACCCCGGGGAGGAACGAGCAGTACTTC
>many|TRBD1|TRBJ2-7|TRBV5-1
CASSFGQGEVYEQYF
TGCGCCAGCAGCTTCGGACAGGGGGAGGTCTACGAGCAGTACTTC
>many|TRBD1|TRBJ1-5|TRBV30
CAWSVGTGYQPQHF
TGTGCCTGGAGTGTGGGGACAGGGTATCAGCCCCAGCATTTT
>.|TRBD2|TRBJ2-3|TRBV2
CASRGTSGGKASTDTQYF
TGTGCCAGCAGGGGGACTAGCGGGGGAAAAGCCTCGACAGATACGCAGTATTTT
>few|.|TRBJ2-2|TRBV25-1
CASGREDTGELFF
TGTGCCAGCGGTAGGGAAGACACCGGGGAGCTGTTTTTT
>many|.|TRBJ2-3|TRBV5-1
CASSWGPGQADTQYF
TGCGCCAGCAGCTGGGGCCCGGGGCAAGCAGATACGCAGTATTTT
>many|.|TRBJ2-1|TRBV7-8
CASSLGKGFYNEQFF
TGTGCCAGCAGCTTAGGTAAAGGGTTCTACAATGAGCAGTTCTTC
>.|TRBD1|TRBJ1-6|TRBV5-1
CASSLGTGRDPLHF
TGCGCCAGCAGCTTGGGGACAGGGAGGGATCCCCTCCACTTT
>many|.|TRBJ2-1|TRBV2
CASKPGLPAQFF
TGTGCCAGCAAACCGGGACTCCCGGCCCAGTTCTTC
>.|.|TRBJ2-7|TRBV7-2
CASSRGGRNEQYF
TGTGCCAGCAGCCGAGGAGGGAGGAACGAGCAGTACTTC
>few|TRBD2|TRBJ2-7|TRBV30
CAWSVGLAGDYEQYF
TGTGCCTGGAGTGTTGGGCTAGCGGGAGACTACGAGCAGTACTTC
>many|.|TRBJ1-5|TRBV28
CASSLISSWTDVSQPQHF
TGTGCCAGCAGTCTAATTTCCTCTTGGACGGACGTCAGCCAGCCCCAGCATTTT
>few|.|TRBJ1-3|TRBV19
CASSNGYSSGNTIYF
TGTGCCAGTAGTAATGGTTACAGCTCTGGAAACACCATATATTTT
>many|TRBD1|TRBJ1-2|TRBV28
CASSLNGQGIGYGYTF
TGTGCCAGCAGTTTAAATGGACAGGGTATTGGTTATGGCTACACCTTC
>many|.|TRBJ2-7|TRBV7-2
CASSFVGETYEQYF
TGTGCCAGCAGCTTCGTGGGGGAGACTTACGAGCAGTACTTC
>many|.|TRBJ2-7|TRBV10-3
CAIANLRGNSYEQYF
TGTGCCATCGCCAACTTGCGGGGAAACTCCTACGAGCAGTACTTC
>many|.|TRBJ1-4|TRBV28
CASSPVEGREKLFF
TGTGCCAGCAGTCCCGTGGAGGGCAGGGAAAAACTGTTTTTT
>many|TRBD2|TRBJ2-7|TRBV2
CASSGGRTSYEQYF
TGTGCCAGCAGTGGCGGGAGGACCTCCTACGAGCAGTACTTC